A selection of T cell receptor beta chains follows, all from one sample in a study of blood T cells in healthy people across ages. TCRdb recomputed calls from the 5' RACE reads with MiXCR, one row per CDR3 protein. The sample comprises 780,000 or so distinct CDR3 sequences, 45% to 70% of which are singletons, and roughly 24% rests with the top ten. Sequenced input: blood. Source of these receptors: a man aged 35-49 years in good health. Both conserved end residues are trimmed from each CDR3.

v_gene	j_gene	CDR3aa
TRBV27	TRBJ1-5	ASSLFNRGDNQPQH
TRBV5-4	TRBJ2-1	ASSLLGRVNEQF
TRBV20-1	TRBJ2-5	SARDHHGPRKETQY
TRBV15	TRBJ2-2	ATSTRVNTGELF
TRBV30	TRBJ1-4	AWRDPYNEKLF
TRBV29-1	NA	SAIGSFPSYEQY
TRBV20-1	TRBJ1-6	SARVAPDPLSPLH
TRBV4-2	TRBJ1-2	ASSQDRSDYGYT
TRBV28	TRBJ2-3	ASVGQGAPDTQY
TRBV20-1	TRBJ2-1	SVPRGTSGKNSYNEQF
TRBV2	TRBJ2-7	ASREGWSYEQY
TRBV5-1	TRBJ2-1	ASSLSGVVYNEQF
TRBV5-1	TRBJ1-2	ASNLGGTTYGYT
TRBV5-1	TRBJ2-5	ASSFTGYGETQY
TRBV7-2	TRBJ2-7	ASSPTGQANYEQY
TRBV6-1	TRBJ1-6	ASTWDRVNSPLH
TRBV5-1	TRBJ1-1	ASSRSGTENTEAF
TRBV2	TRBJ2-6	ASVRYPSGTNVLT
TRBV7-9	NA	ASSSTPGLAKNIQY
TRBV15	TRBJ2-1	ATSRDQGSEQF
TRBV12-5	TRBJ2-5	ASGTYLKAGNQETQY
TRBV28	TRBJ2-7	ASSLYGRIYEQY
TRBV20-1	TRBJ1-1	SARDRGGARLNTEAF
TRBV7-2	TRBJ2-7	ASSPVGRYEQY
TRBV3-1	TRBJ2-5	ASSQVGAVETQY
TRBV5-1	TRBJ2-1	ASSPTGTGGKVEQF
TRBV5-1	TRBJ2-3	ASSPEGRTSTDTQY
TRBV12-3/TRBV12-4	TRBJ2-5	ASSLAPRTTLETQY
TRBV24-1	TRBJ2-1	ATSDPSDSTRGNEQF
TRBV6-5	TRBJ2-5	ATSPEGLQETQY
TRBV11-3	TRBJ2-7	ASSLDGGRQDEQY
TRBV10-3	NA	AVSTMSSYNEQY
TRBV20-1	TRBJ1-2	SANPPGHGYT
TRBV6-5	TRBJ1-5	ASSYSTSRASGNQPQH
TRBV28	TRBJ2-3	ASSPGQGAGDTQY
TRBV29-1	TRBJ1-2	SGGGNTDGYT
TRBV9	TRBJ2-1	ASTGIGYNEQF
TRBV4-3	TRBJ1-4	ASSQDFRGWGRDEKLF
TRBV7-2	TRBJ2-3	ASSLGQTVSGDTQY
TRBV27	TRBJ1-1	ASSLSPATEAF
TRBV4-3	TRBJ2-3	ASSQDWRESTDTQY
TRBV3-1	NA	ASSQQKQGIVVETQY
TRBV5-5	TRBJ1-5	ASSATGLSNQPQH
TRBV7-8	TRBJ2-5	ASRMAGQETQY
TRBV7-3	TRBJ2-3	ASSLKAGVNTQY
TRBV19	TRBJ2-5	ASSMRTVGAWETQY
TRBV6-5	TRBJ2-1	ASSNRPYNEQF
TRBV7-7	TRBJ1-2	ASSSHLPTGTDDNSNYGYT
TRBV20-1	TRBJ2-7	SALDAHEQY
TRBV5-1	TRBJ2-5	ASSVTGTYQETQY
TRBV7-9	TRBJ2-3	ASSFSGTSGSDTQY
TRBV9	TRBJ2-6	ASGPWNSGANVLT
TRBV3-1	TRBJ2-7	ASGGPGYEQY
TRBV27	TRBJ1-4	ASSTRTGEDNEKLF
TRBV24-1	TRBJ2-1	ATSGAGGWDEQF